The 20 T cell receptor beta chains in this list originate from one sample, sequenced in a study of blood T cells in healthy people across ages. It was with a sample-barcoded 5' primer and a J-beta primer mix that a second PCR of roughly 6 to 12 cycles was run. TCRdb re-analysed the 5' RACE reads in MiXCR, keeping a single row per CDR3 protein. The sample comprises about 1.1 million distinct CDR3 sequences, around two fifths of which are singletons, and around 13% rests with the top ten. The specimen was blood. The receptors shown here come from a young man in good health.

This clonotype was recorded at least ten times. This rearrangement joins TRBV10-3 to TRBJ1-5; no definite D call. CDR1 and CDR2 (germline): ENHRY, SYGVKD. The germline V and J ends were trimmed by 3 bases and 4 bases, with 10 bases remaining between them. The CDR3 sequence is 14 residues long. The CDR3 DNA is TGTGCCATCAGTGACGGAGGGCGAAATCAGCCCCAGCATTTT. This codes for CAISDGGRNQPQHF.

This clonotype was observed at least ten times. The V gene is TRBV3-1, the J gene TRBJ2-7; possible D gene TRBD2, 6 bases. Germline V CDR1 and CDR2: LGHDT, YNNKEL (reference sequence). V lost 0 bases and J lost 0, with 12 bases in between. The CDR3 extends over 16 amino acids. The CDR3 nucleotides are TGTGCCAGCAGCCAAGATCATGCGGGGAGCTCCTACGAGCAGTACTTC. Translating gives CASSQDHAGSSYEQYF.

The V and J genes are TRBV7-2 and TRBJ1-4; 9 bases are shared with TRBD1. This CDR3 is 17 amino acids long. The germline CDR1 and CDR2 sequences are SGHTA and FQGNSA. After removal of 3 bases from V and 8 bases from J, the junction contained 13 bases not matched to a gene. The CDR3 is CASSFGTGKPLREKLFF. The CDR3, as DNA: TGTGCCAGCAGCTTCGGGACAGGGAAGCCCTTAAGGGAAAAACTGTTTTTT.

Only a few counts were recorded for this clonotype. The chain joins TRBV7-6 to TRBJ1-1, with no clear D. The germline gives CDR1 SGHVS, CDR2 FNYEAQ. CDR3 length: 13 residues. V gave up 5 bases and J gave up 5 bases, with 12 bases separating them. The CDR3 region is CASSRLIGTEAFF. CDR3 coding DNA: TGTGCCAGCAGCCGATTAATCGGTACTGAAGCTTTCTTT.

This clonotype was found a few times. The chain employs TRBV11-2 and TRBJ1-6; 7 nucleotides match TRBD1. CDR3 length: 15 amino acids. Germline CDR1 SGHAT, CDR2 FQNNGV. V was clipped by 5 bases and J by 6 bases; unmatched bases: 7. The CDR3 bases are TGTGCCAGCAGCCCAGGGACAGTTGTTAATTCACCCCTCCACTTT. This translates into CASSPGTVVNSPLHF. Complete variable domain (other parts from reference TRBV11-2 and TRBJ1-6): EAGVAQSPRYKIIEKRQSVAFWCNPISGHATLYWYQQILGQGPKLLIQFQNNGVVDDSQLPKDRFSAERLKGVDSTLKIQPAKLEDSAVYLCASSPGTVVNSPLHFGNGTRLTVT.

The rearrangement uses TRBV20-1 and TRBJ2-1, with D possibly being TRBD1 or TRBD2 (6 bases each). Trimming pared 5 bases from V and 10 bases from J, leaving 18 bases between. The CDR3 runs to 13 residues. CDR1 is DFQATT and CDR2 is SNEGSKA in the germline V gene (reference sequence). The CDR3 DNA follows: TGCAGTGCTCACAGGGACTCCTCATGGGAGCAGTTCTTC. It yields the protein CSAHRDSSWEQFF.

The CDR3 nucleotides read TGTGCCAGCAGCTCCCCGGGGGATTTGATCACAGATACGCAGTATTTT. Residues: CASSSPGDLITDTQYF. The J gene is TRBJ2-3, the V gene TRBV7-9, with a tentative D call TRBD2 (6 bases). Trimming stripped 4 bases from V and 2 bases from J, with 16 bases between. This CDR3 has 16 residues. Germline values: CDR1 SEHNR, CDR2 FQNEAQ (reference sequence).

This rearrangement joins TRBV20-1 to TRBJ1-6; possible D gene TRBD1, 5 bases. Trimming left V 3 bases short and J 5 bases short, with 11 bases between. This CDR3 contains 14 residues. CDR1 and CDR2 (germline): DFQATT, SNEGSKA (reference sequence). CDR3 bases: TGCAGTGCTAGGCGAGGGGACGATAATTCACCCCTCCACTTT. Its protein product is CSARRGDDNSPLHF.

This clonotype has just a few counts. CDR3 residues: CASSSGLTTGELFF. Here the CDR3 DNA reads TGTGCCAGCAGTTCGGGACTAACAACCGGGGAGCTGTTTTTT. The V call is TRBV12-3 or TRBV12-4, the J call TRBJ2-2; TRBD2 aligns across 7 bases. After removal of 4 bases from V and 5 bases from J, the junction contained 4 bases not matched to a gene. There are 14 residues in the CDR3.

The chain carries TRBV3-1 and TRBJ2-7; 8 positions agree with TRBD2. The CDR3 is made up of 18 amino acids. Looked up from germline, CDR1 is LGHDT and CDR2 is YNNKEL (reference sequence). Trimming cost V 0 bases and J 5 bases; bases outside gene matches: 15. The CDR3 sequence is CASSQDWGLGGRRNEQYF. CDR3 nucleotides: TGTGCCAGCAGCCAAGATTGGGGGTTGGGCGGGAGGAGGAACGAGCAGTACTTC.

This clonotype has more than one count but fewer than ten. The chain recombines TRBV20-1 with TRBJ2-1; D call uncertain. Per germline, CDR1 DFQATT and CDR2 SNEGSKA (reference sequence). The CDR3 runs to 12 residues. V was trimmed by 7 bases and J by 6 bases, leaving 13 bases between them. Here the CDR3 DNA reads TGCAGTGAGGTCGGTCTGGTCAATGAGCAGTTCTTC. Translation gives CSEVGLVNEQFF.

The V gene is TRBV20-1, the J gene TRBJ1-1, with 8 positions matching TRBD1. The CDR3 runs 15 residues. Losses at the gene ends were 3 bases for V and 6 bases for J; bases not matched to a gene: 12. Germline V CDR1 and CDR2: DFQATT, SNEGSKA (reference sequence). The CDR3 coding sequence is TGCAGTGCTAGCCTTTTGGACAGGGCTAATCCTGAAGCTTTCTTT. Translated, it gives CSASLLDRANPEAFF.

Only a few counts were recorded for this clonotype. The gene calls are TRBV12-5 and TRBJ2-6; no firm D call. The CDR3 spans 14 residues. CDR1 is LGHNT and CDR2 is FRNRAP in the germline V gene. V was trimmed by 6 bases and J by 0 bases, leaving 6 bases between them. The CDR3 is CASGQLSGANVLTF. The CDR3 DNA reads as TGTGCTAGTGGGCAGCTCTCTGGGGCCAACGTCCTGACTTTC.

This clonotype was found once. The V gene is TRBV6-5, the J gene TRBJ2-2; a weak D match, TRBD1 (6 bases). CDR3 size: 15 residues. V dropped 6 bases and J dropped 1 base, with 12 bases sitting between them. CDR1 is MNHEY, CDR2 SVGAGI, per germline. The CDR3 DNA sequence: TGTGCCAGCAGCACTAAGACAGGGAACACCGGGGAGCTGTTTTTT. It is translated as CASSTKTGNTGELFF.

V usage is TRBV7-9 and J usage is TRBJ1-3, with a weak D call TRBD1 (5 bases). This CDR3 is 16 amino acids long. The ends were cut back, 4 bases at V and 0 bases at J, with 13 bases in the middle. Per the germline V gene, CDR1 is SEHNR and CDR2 is FQNEAQ (reference sequence). As DNA, the CDR3 is TGTGCCAGCAGCTCAATCGAGACAGTCTCTGGAAACACCATATATTTT. Amino acids: CASSSIETVSGNTIYF.

The chain joins TRBV20-1 to TRBJ2-5; 8 bases are shared with TRBD1. This CDR3 has 15 amino acids. Per germline, CDR1 DFQATT and CDR2 SNEGSKA (reference sequence). The CDR3 DNA sequence: TGCAGCATTCGCAGGGGGCTGTATGGGTTCGGGACCCAGTACTTC. Translated: CSIRRGLYGFGTQYF.

Worth noting for this clonotype: An end of the junction differs from the germline gene, which may be a read error. Written as DNA, the CDR3 is TGTACCAGCAGCCGATCACATGCCTACGAGCAGTACTTC. Translation: CTSSRSHAYEQYF. The chain recombines TRBV7-3 with TRBJ2-7; D not certain. There are 13 residues in the CDR3. Germline V gene lookup returns CDR1 SGHTA and CDR2 FQGTGA.

A few counts support this clonotype. The chain uses TRBV6-5 and TRBJ2-3; D may match TRBD1 or TRBD2 (6 bases each). The CDR3 totals 15 residues. The V end lost 6 bases, the J end lost 0 bases, and 13 bases lay between the germline ends. Germline CDR1 reads MNHEY; CDR2 reads SVGAGI. The CDR3 loop is CASSEKGGSTDTQYF. CDR3 sequence (DNA): TGTGCCAGCAGCGAGAAGGGGGGTAGCACAGATACGCAGTATTTT.

This clonotype was recorded only once. This rearrangement joins TRBV6-2 or TRBV6-3 to TRBJ2-5; 11 bases are shared with TRBD2. CDR1 is MNHEY and CDR2 is SVGEGT in the germline V gene. Trimming cost V 7 bases and J 3 bases; bases outside gene matches: 10. The CDR3 runs 16 residues. The CDR3 nucleotides are TGTGCCAGCATCCCTAGAGGGGGACTAGCGGAAGAGACCCAGTACTTC. Translated, it gives CASIPRGGLAEETQYF.

The chain has TRBV6-5 and TRBJ1-1; 10 bases are a match to TRBD1. Per the germline V gene, CDR1 is MNHEY and CDR2 is SVGAGI. The CDR3 totals 15 residues. V gave up 4 bases and J gave up 3 bases; unmatched junction bases: 5. The CDR3 DNA is TGTGCCAGCAGTTGGGGACAGGGGCTGGACACTGAAGCTTTCTTT. It specifies CASSWGQGLDTEAFF.